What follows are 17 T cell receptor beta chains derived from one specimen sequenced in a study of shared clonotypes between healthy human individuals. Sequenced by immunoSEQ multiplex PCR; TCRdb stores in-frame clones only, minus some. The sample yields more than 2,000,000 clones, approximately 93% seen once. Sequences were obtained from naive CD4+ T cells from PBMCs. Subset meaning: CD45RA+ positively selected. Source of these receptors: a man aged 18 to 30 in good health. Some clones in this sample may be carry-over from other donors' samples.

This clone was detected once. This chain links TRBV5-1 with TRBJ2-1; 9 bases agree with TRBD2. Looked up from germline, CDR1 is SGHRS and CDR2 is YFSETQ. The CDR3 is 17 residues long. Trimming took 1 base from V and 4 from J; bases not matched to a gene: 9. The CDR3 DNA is TGCGCCAGCAGCTTGACCCTTCGCGGGAGGGCGTACAATGAGCAGTTCTTC. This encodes CASSLTLRGRAYNEQFF.

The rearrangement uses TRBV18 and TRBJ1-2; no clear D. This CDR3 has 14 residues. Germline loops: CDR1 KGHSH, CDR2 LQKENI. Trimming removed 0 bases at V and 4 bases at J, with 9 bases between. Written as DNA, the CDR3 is TGTGCCAGCTCACCACCACTTGCCGGCTATGGCTACACCTTC. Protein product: CASSPPLAGYGYTF.

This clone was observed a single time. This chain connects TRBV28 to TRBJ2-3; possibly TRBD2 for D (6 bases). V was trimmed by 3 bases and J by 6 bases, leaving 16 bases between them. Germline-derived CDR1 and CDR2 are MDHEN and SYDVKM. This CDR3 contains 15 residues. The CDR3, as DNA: TGTGCCAGCAGTTTGGGTCCAGCGGGTAGCGATACGCAGTATTTT. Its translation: CASSLGPAGSDTQYF.

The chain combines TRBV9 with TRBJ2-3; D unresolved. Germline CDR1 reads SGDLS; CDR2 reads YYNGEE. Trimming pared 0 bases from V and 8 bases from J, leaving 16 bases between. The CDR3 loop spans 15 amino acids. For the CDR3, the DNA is TGTGCCAGCAGCGTAGTAGGGTCGATCGAGGTTACGCAGTATTTT. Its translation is CASSVVGSIEVTQYF.

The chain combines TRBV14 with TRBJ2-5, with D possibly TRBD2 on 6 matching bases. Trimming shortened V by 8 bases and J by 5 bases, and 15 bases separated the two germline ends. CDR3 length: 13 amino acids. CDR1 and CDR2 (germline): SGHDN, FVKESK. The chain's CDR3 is CASGPGAWETQYF. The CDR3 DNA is TGTGCCAGCGGACCGGGAGCCTGGGAGACCCAGTACTTC.

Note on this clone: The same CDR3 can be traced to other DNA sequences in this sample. CDR3 nucleotides: TGTGCCAGCAGTTTAGGGGGGAAGCCCCAGCATTTT. Amino acid sequence: CASSLGGKPQHF. The J gene is TRBJ1-5, the V gene TRBV28, with D tentatively TRBD1 (5 bases). This CDR3 has 12 amino acids. Trimming pared 2 bases from V and 8 bases from J, leaving 7 bases between. The V gene's germline CDR1 is MDHEN and CDR2 SYDVKM.

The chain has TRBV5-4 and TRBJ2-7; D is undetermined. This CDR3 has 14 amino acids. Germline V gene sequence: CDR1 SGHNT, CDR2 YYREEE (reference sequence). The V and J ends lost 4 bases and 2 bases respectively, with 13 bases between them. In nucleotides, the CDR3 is TGTGCCAGCAGCCAAAAGGTCCCTCCCTACGAGCAGTACTTC. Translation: CASSQKVPPYEQYF.

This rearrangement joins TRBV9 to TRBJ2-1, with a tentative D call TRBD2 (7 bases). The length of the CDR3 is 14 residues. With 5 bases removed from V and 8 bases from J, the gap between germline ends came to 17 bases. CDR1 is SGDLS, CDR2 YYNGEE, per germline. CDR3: CASSETGRGDEQFF. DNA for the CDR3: TGTGCCAGCAGTGAAACAGGGAGGGGCGATGAGCAGTTCTTC.

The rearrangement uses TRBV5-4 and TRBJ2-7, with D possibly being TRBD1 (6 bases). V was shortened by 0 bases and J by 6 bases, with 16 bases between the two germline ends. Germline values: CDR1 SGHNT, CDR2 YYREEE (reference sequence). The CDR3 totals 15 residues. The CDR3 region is CASSLGGQGKGEQYF. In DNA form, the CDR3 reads TGTGCCAGCAGCTTGGGGGGTCAGGGGAAGGGCGAGCAGTACTTC.

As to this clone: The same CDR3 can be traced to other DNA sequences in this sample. The CDR3 sequence: CAIRGTGELFF. In nucleotides, the CDR3 is TGTGCCATCAGAGGAACCGGGGAGCTGTTTTTT. V and J are TRBV10-3 and TRBJ2-2; D is undetermined. V lost 6 bases and J lost 5, with 4 bases in between. CDR3 length equals 11 residues. Germline CDR1 is ENHRY and CDR2 is SYGVKD.

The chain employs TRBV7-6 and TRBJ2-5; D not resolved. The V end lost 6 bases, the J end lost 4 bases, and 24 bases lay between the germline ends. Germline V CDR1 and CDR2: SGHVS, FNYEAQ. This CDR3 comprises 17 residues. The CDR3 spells CASRPIRRSVQLETQYF. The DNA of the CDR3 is TGTGCCAGCAGGCCAATACGGCGTTCAGTGCAGTTAGAGACCCAGTACTTC. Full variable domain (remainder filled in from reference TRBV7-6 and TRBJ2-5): GAGVSQSPRYKVTKRGQDVALRCDPISGHVSLYWYRQALGQGPEFLTYFNYEAQQDKSGLPNDRFSAERPEGSISTLTIQRTEQRDSAMYRCASRPIRRSVQLETQYFGPGTRLLVL.

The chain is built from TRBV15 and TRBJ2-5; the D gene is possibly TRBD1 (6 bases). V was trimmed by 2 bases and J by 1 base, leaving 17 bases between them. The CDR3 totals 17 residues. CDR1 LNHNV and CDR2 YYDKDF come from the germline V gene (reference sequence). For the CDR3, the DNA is TGTGCCACCAGCAGAAAACCCCGGACAGCCTCCCAAGAGACCCAGTACTTC. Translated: CATSRKPRTASQETQYF.

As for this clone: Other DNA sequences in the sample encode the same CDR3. Here the CDR3 DNA reads TGTGCCAGCAGTTACTCAATCCAAGAGACCCAGTACTTC. Amino acid sequence: CASSYSIQETQYF. The rearrangement uses TRBV6-5 and TRBJ2-5; D is uncertain. This CDR3 contains 13 residues. Per germline, CDR1 MNHEY and CDR2 SVGAGI. V was shortened by 0 bases and J by 1 base, with 3 bases between the two germline ends.

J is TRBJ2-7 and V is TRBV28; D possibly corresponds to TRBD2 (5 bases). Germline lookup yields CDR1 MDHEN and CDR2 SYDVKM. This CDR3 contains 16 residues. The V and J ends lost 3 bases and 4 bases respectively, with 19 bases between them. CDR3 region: CASSFSWSRGGYEQYF. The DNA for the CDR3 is TGTGCCAGCAGTTTCTCGTGGTCGAGAGGAGGATACGAGCAGTACTTC.

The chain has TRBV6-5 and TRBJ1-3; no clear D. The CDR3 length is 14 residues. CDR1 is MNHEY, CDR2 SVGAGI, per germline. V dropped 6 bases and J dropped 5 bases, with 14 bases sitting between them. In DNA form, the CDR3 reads TGTGCCAGCAGCTTCGCGGCCTCGAGAAACACCATATATTTT. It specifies CASSFAASRNTIYF.

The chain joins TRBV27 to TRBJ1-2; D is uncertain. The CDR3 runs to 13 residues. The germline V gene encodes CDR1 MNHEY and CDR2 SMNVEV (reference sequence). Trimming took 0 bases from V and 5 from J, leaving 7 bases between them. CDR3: CASSLSSQYGYTF. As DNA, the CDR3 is TGTGCCAGCAGTTTATCTTCCCAGTATGGCTACACCTTC.

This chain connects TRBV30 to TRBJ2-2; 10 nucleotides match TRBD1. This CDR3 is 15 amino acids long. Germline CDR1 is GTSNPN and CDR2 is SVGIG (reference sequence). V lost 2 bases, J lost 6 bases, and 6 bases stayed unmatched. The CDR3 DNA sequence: TGTGCCTGGAGTTTCGGACAGGGGGGTCCCGGGGAGCTGTTTTTT. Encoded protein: CAWSFGQGGPGELFF.